Presented here are 32 T cell receptor beta chains from one specimen sequenced in a study of CD8+ T cells in alopecia areata. RNA was isolated and reverse transcribed to cDNA, the sequencing template. Sequencing used immunoSEQ multiplex PCR; TCRdb keeps in-frame clones, though not all of them. The data contain about 280,000 clones, 58% of them singletons. Treatment: oral pan-JAK inhibitor, 5-10 mg twice daily. The specimen comprised CD4+ T cells sorted from blood, sampled at week 24, from a patient treated with tofacitinib. The receptors stem from a human donor with alopecia areata.

This clone was observed a few times. Since a much larger clone is just one base distant, this may be a read error. The rearrangement uses TRBV7-2 and TRBJ2-3, with unresolved D. The germline V and J ends were trimmed by 3 bases and 6 bases, with 4 bases remaining between them. This CDR3 region has 11 residues. Germline loops: CDR1 SGHTA, CDR2 FQGNSA. CDR3: CASSFGDTQYF. The CDR3 DNA follows: TGTGCCAGCAGCTTCGGGGATACGCAGTATTTT.

The CDR3 region has the DNA TGTGCCAGCAATACGGGGAACTATGGCTACACCTTC. This translates into CASNTGNYGYTF. The rearrangement uses TRBV6-6 and TRBJ1-2; no firm D call. This CDR3 has 12 residues. In germline, CDR1 is MNHNY, CDR2 SVGAGI (reference sequence). V lost 7 bases and J 2 bases, leaving 8 bases between the germline ends.

This clone has more than one count but fewer than ten. The genes are TRBV7-9 and TRBJ2-5, with D possibly TRBD2 on 6 matching bases. Germline CDR1 SEHNR, CDR2 FQNEAQ (reference sequence). The length of the CDR3 is 14 residues. The germline V and J ends were trimmed by 4 bases and 5 bases, with 14 bases remaining between them. The CDR3 nucleotides are TGTGCCAGCAGCTCCGTTACGGGAGCGGAGACCCAGTACTTC. Translated: CASSSVTGAETQYF.

This clone was picked up many times. V and J are TRBV7-2 and TRBJ1-2; 9 bases match TRBD1. Trimming removed 0 bases from V and 5 bases from J; junction bases left unmatched: 4. Germline assignment: CDR1 SGHTA and CDR2 FQGNSA. The CDR3 is 15 residues long. CDR3 coding DNA: TGTGCCAGCAGCTTAGCAGGGACAGGGCTGTATGGCTACACCTTC. Translated: CASSLAGTGLYGYTF.

The chain joins TRBV30 to TRBJ1-1; D unclear. Germline-derived CDR1 and CDR2 are GTSNPN and SVGIG (reference sequence). The CDR3 consists of 13 residues. Deletions cut 1 base from V and 5 bases from J, with 11 bases between. CDR3 sequence: CAWSGRGKTEAFF. The CDR3 DNA reads TGTGCCTGGAGTGGTAGAGGGAAAACTGAAGCTTTCTTT.

The rearrangement joins TRBV5-1 to TRBJ2-4, with D unresolved. CDR1 SGHRS and CDR2 YFSETQ come from the germline V gene. The CDR3 covers 15 residues. Trimming pared 0 bases from V and 2 bases from J, leaving 9 bases between. In DNA form, the CDR3 reads TGCGCCAGCAGCTTGGACGACCGATCCAAAAACATTCAGTACTTC. Encoded protein: CASSLDDRSKNIQYF.

This chain links TRBV30 with TRBJ1-4, with 7 bases that match TRBD1. The germline V gene has CDR1 GTSNPN and CDR2 SVGIG (reference sequence). Trimming removed 3 bases from V and 10 bases from J; junction bases left unmatched: 14. CDR3 size: 15 residues. CDR3 DNA: TGTGCCTGGAGCGCCCTGGACAGGACTGAAGGAAAACTGTTTTTT. Protein product: CAWSALDRTEGKLFF.

This clone was found a few times. This sequence joins TRBV18 and TRBJ1-5; D gene ambiguous. Trimming stripped 4 bases from V and 1 base from J, with 8 bases between. This CDR3 spans 14 amino acids. Germline values: CDR1 KGHSH, CDR2 LQKENI. The CDR3 sequence: CASSRSGSNQPQHF. DNA of the CDR3: TGTGCCAGCTCACGATCTGGGAGCAATCAGCCCCAGCATTTT.

The chain is built from TRBV30 and TRBJ2-5, with 12 bases matching TRBD2. J lost 3 bases, V lost 1 base, and 3 bases had no gene match. Germline lookup yields CDR1 GTSNPN and CDR2 SVGIG (reference sequence). The CDR3 has 15 residues. CDR3 amino acids: CAWSASSGGEETQYF. DNA for the CDR3: TGTGCCTGGAGTGCCTCTAGCGGGGGGGAAGAGACCCAGTACTTC.

This chain connects TRBV25-1 to TRBJ2-3; D ambiguous. This CDR3 is 14 amino acids long. V was cut by 6 bases and J by 2 bases, with 12 bases left in between. CDR1 MGHDK and CDR2 SYGVNS come from the germline V gene. CDR3: CASRSPVTTDTQYF. The CDR3 coding sequence is TGTGCCAGCAGGTCACCAGTAACCACAGATACGCAGTATTTT.

The chain employs TRBV29-1 and TRBJ2-5; D is ambiguous. V was pared by 8 bases and J by 2 bases, with 12 bases between. CDR3 size: 12 residues. Germline V gene data show CDR1 as SQVTM and CDR2 as ANQGSEA. CDR3 loop: CSSLEVQETQYF. The CDR3 nucleotides are TGCAGCTCACTCGAGGTACAAGAGACCCAGTACTTC. The full variable domain, rest sourced from reference TRBV29-1 and TRBJ2-5, is SAVISQKPSRDICQRGTSLTIQCQVDSQVTMMFWYRQQPGQSLTLIATANQGSEATYESGFVIDKFPISRPNLTFSTLTVSNMSPEDSSIYLCSSLEVQETQYFGPGTRLLVL.

A single count supports this clone. The chain uses TRBV30 and TRBJ1-2, with a weak D call TRBD1 (6 bases). This CDR3 is 14 amino acids long. V lost 0 bases and J lost 5, with 13 bases in between. Germline V gene sequence: CDR1 GTSNPN, CDR2 SVGIG (reference sequence). Here the CDR3 reads CAWSVTGIGYGYTF. The CDR3 DNA reads TGTGCCTGGAGTGTAACAGGGATTGGGTATGGCTACACCTTC.

This clone was seen only a few times. The chain combines TRBV23-1 with TRBJ1-2; possibly TRBD1 for D (6 bases). TRBV23-1 is classed as an ORF, of uncertain function. Trimming removed 0 bases at V and 0 bases at J, with 8 bases between. This CDR3 is 15 amino acids long. CDR3 bases: TGCGCCAGCAGTCAATCAAGGACAGCTAACTATGGCTACACCTTC. Protein product: CASSQSRTANYGYTF.

This chain connects TRBV5-1 to TRBJ2-3; the match to TRBD2 covers 10 bases. The V gene end was trimmed by 6 bases and the J gene end by 3 bases; junction bases not matched to a gene: 7. Germline CDR1 reads SGHRS; CDR2 reads YFSETQ. The CDR3 extends over 15 amino acids. CDR3 nucleotide sequence: TGCGCCAGCACTTTAGCGGGGGGAACTACAGATACGCAGTATTTT. Encoded protein: CASTLAGGTTDTQYF.

As DNA, the CDR3 is TGTGCCAGCTCACCATTCGGGACAGGGTCTGGGGCCAACGTCCTGACTTTC. This translates into CASSPFGTGSGANVLTF. The chain couples TRBV18 to TRBJ2-6, with 9 nucleotides matching TRBD1. Germline CDR1 reads KGHSH; CDR2 reads LQKENI. V gave up 2 bases and J gave up 1 base; unmatched junction bases: 3. CDR3 length equals 17 residues.

This rearrangement joins TRBV4-2 to TRBJ2-6; unclear D gene. CDR1 is LGHNA and CDR2 is YNFKEQ in the germline V gene. Trimming cost V 1 base and J 0 bases, with 7 bases left between them. The CDR3 contains 16 residues. For the CDR3, the DNA is TGTGCCAGCAGCCAAGTTAGTCTCTCTGGGGCCAACGTCCTGACTTTC. Amino acids: CASSQVSLSGANVLTF.

This clone was observed a handful of times. V and J are TRBV28 and TRBJ2-2; D perhaps matches TRBD2 (5 bases). The germline V gene has CDR1 MDHEN and CDR2 SYDVKM. V gave up 1 base and J gave up 3 bases, with 9 bases separating them. The CDR3 runs 15 residues. The CDR3 sequence: CASSLSFGDTGELFF. Written as DNA, the CDR3 is TGTGCCAGCAGTTTATCTTTCGGGGACACCGGGGAGCTGTTTTTT.

As DNA, the CDR3 is TGTGCCAGCAGTAGCACACTCTATGGCTACACCTTC. Its protein is CASSSTLYGYTF. The chain has TRBV2 and TRBJ1-2, with D unclear. The CDR3 consists of 12 residues. CDR1 SNHLY and CDR2 FYNNEI come from the germline V gene. V lost 5 bases and J lost 4, with 8 bases in between.

The chain couples TRBV25-1 to TRBJ2-6, with D uncertain. Looked up from germline, CDR1 is MGHDK and CDR2 is SYGVNS. The CDR3 is 16 residues long. V lost 2 bases, J lost 4 bases, and 12 bases lay in between. This CDR3 is CASSEGSGLGANVLTF. The CDR3 DNA is TGTGCCAGCAGTGAAGGATCCGGGTTGGGGGCCAACGTCCTGACTTTC.

This chain connects TRBV30 to TRBJ2-5, with a possible D match to TRBD1 (6 bases). Trimming stripped 5 bases from V and 8 bases from J, with 21 bases between. The CDR3 is made up of 14 amino acids. Germline V gene sequence: CDR1 GTSNPN, CDR2 SVGIG (reference sequence). The CDR3: CAWGPRVRGRTQYF. CDR3 DNA: TGTGCCTGGGGCCCTCGGGTCAGGGGAAGAACCCAGTACTTC.

This clone was seen only a few times. This chain connects TRBV29-1 to TRBJ2-5; D gene uncertain. Per germline, CDR1 SQVTM and CDR2 ANQGSEA. The CDR3 has 12 residues. V lost 1 base and J 4 bases, leaving 7 bases between the germline ends. The chain's CDR3 is CSVEGGSETQYF. CDR3 DNA: TGCAGCGTTGAAGGGGGATCAGAGACCCAGTACTTC.

The genes are TRBV7-8 and TRBJ2-1; D possibly uses TRBD1 or TRBD2 (6 bases each). Trimming shortened V by 3 bases and J by 2 bases, and 14 bases separated the two germline ends. Germline CDR1 is SGHVS and CDR2 is FQNEAQ. The CDR3 is made up of 16 amino acids. The CDR3 DNA sequence: TGTGCCAGCAGCTTCCCACGGGGGACACCCTACAATGAGCAGTTCTTC. Translation gives CASSFPRGTPYNEQFF.

This clone was seen only a few times. This same CDR3 is encoded by further DNA sequences in the sample. The J gene is TRBJ2-7, the V gene TRBV15; D not resolved. From germline, CDR1 is LNHNV and CDR2 YYDKDF (reference sequence). Trimming took off 0 bases at V and 2 bases at J, with 8 bases between the two ends. The CDR3 is 14 residues long. CDR3 nucleotides: TGTGCCACCAGCAGAGATCGTGGACCCTACGAGCAGTACTTC. Translating gives CATSRDRGPYEQYF.

V gene TRBV5-1 combines with J gene TRBJ2-7; tentatively, D is TRBD2 (6 bases). CDR3 length: 15 amino acids. CDR1 is SGHRS, CDR2 YFSETQ, per germline. V was trimmed by 1 base and J by 7 bases, leaving 18 bases between them. The CDR3 DNA reads TGCGCCAGCAGCTTGACGTCGGGACTTTCGGGGGAGCAGTACTTC. It translates to CASSLTSGLSGEQYF.

The chain links TRBV5-5 to TRBJ2-5, with D possibly matching TRBD2 (6 bases). This CDR3 is built from 16 residues. The germline V and J ends were trimmed by 0 bases and 12 bases, with 24 bases remaining between them. Germline CDR1 and CDR2: SGHKS and YYEKEE (reference sequence). CDR3 in amino acids: CASSLEGGTDTRGEYF. CDR3 bases: TGTGCCAGCAGCTTGGAGGGTGGGACGGACACGCGGGGCGAGTACTTC.

CDR3 DNA: TGTGCCAGCAGCCCCGCCGACACCGGGGGGGGTGGCTATCAGCCCCAGCATTTT. Amino acids: CASSPADTGGGGYQPQHF. J is TRBJ1-5 and V is TRBV27; possible D gene TRBD1, 5 bases. Germline V lookup: CDR1 MNHEY, CDR2 SMNVEV (reference sequence). This CDR3 has 18 amino acids. The ends were cut back, 6 bases at V and 5 bases at J, with 26 bases in the middle.

The chain recombines TRBV5-1 with TRBJ2-3; 10 positions agree with TRBD2. The V segment lost 1 base and the J segment 8 bases; nucleotides outside the gene matches: 13. CDR3 length: 17 amino acids. Germline V gives CDR1 SGHRS, CDR2 YFSETQ. This CDR3 is CASSLTSGGAESSTQYF. The CDR3 bases are TGCGCCAGCAGCTTGACAAGCGGGGGGGCCGAGAGCAGTACGCAGTATTTT.

The gene calls are TRBV29-1 and TRBJ2-5; no clear D. This CDR3 is 13 amino acids long. Trimming removed 7 bases from V and 2 bases from J, with 14 bases in between. Per the germline V gene, CDR1 is SQVTM and CDR2 is ANQGSEA. The CDR3 sequence is CSATAGPQETQYF. The CDR3, as DNA: TGCAGCGCCACCGCCGGGCCGCAAGAGACCCAGTACTTC.

The chain has TRBV2 and TRBJ2-7; 9 bases are a match to TRBD1. The CDR3 runs to 15 residues. In germline, CDR1 is SNHLY, CDR2 FYNNEI. V dropped 2 bases and J dropped 5; count of bases not matched to a gene: 7. This CDR3 is CASSESTGGIDEQYF. For the CDR3, the DNA is TGTGCCAGCAGTGAATCGACAGGGGGGATCGACGAGCAGTACTTC.

This rearrangement joins TRBV5-1 to TRBJ2-7; TRBD2 is a possible D gene (6 bases). The CDR3 runs to 13 residues. V shed 5 bases and J shed 2 bases, with 11 bases lying between them. Looked up from germline, CDR1 is SGHRS and CDR2 is YFSETQ. DNA of the CDR3: TGCGCCAGCAGGCAGGCGGGGACCTACGAGCAGTACTTC. It codes for CASRQAGTYEQYF.

This clone was seen more than once but under ten times. J is TRBJ1-1 and V is TRBV6-6, with TRBD1 as a possible D gene (5 bases). Germline values: CDR1 MNHNY, CDR2 SVGAGI (reference sequence). The CDR3 length is 13 residues. Trimming took 2 bases from V and 6 from J, leaving 10 bases between them. CDR3 loop: CASSYGRGAEAFF. DNA for the CDR3: TGTGCCAGCAGTTACGGTCGGGGGGCTGAAGCTTTCTTT.

The J gene is TRBJ1-2, the V gene TRBV29-1; D gene unclear. The CDR3 is 12 residues long. The germline CDR1 and CDR2 sequences are SQVTM and ANQGSEA. V lost 4 bases, J lost 2 bases, and 8 bases lay in between. Here the CDR3 DNA reads TGCAGCGTTGGCTCAGTAAACTATGGCTACACCTTC. This sequence encodes CSVGSVNYGYTF.